The 18 T cell receptor beta chains in this list originate from one sample, sequenced in a study of T cells in localized non-small cell lung cancer. TCRdb keeps only in-frame clones here, not all; method: immunoSEQ multiplex PCR. The sample holds almost 30,000 clones, 88% seen once. The specimen was peripheral blood, collected before any cancer treatment. These receptors were obtained from a female donor older than 55 with stage III squamous cell lung carcinoma.

The V gene is TRBV2, the J gene TRBJ1-6; D is uncertain. V lost 5 bases to trimming and J lost 7 bases, with 9 bases between them. The CDR3 is made up of 13 amino acids. CDR1 and CDR2 (germline): SNHLY, FYNNEI. CDR3 in DNA: TGTGCCAGCAGTTATCAAGGAAATTCACCCCTCCACTTT. This translates into CASSYQGNSPLHF.

The rearrangement joins TRBV30 to TRBJ1-5; D remains ambiguous. This CDR3 is built from 15 residues. CDR1 is GTSNPN, CDR2 SVGIG, per germline (reference sequence). The V and J ends lost 2 bases and 0 bases respectively, with 11 bases between them. The CDR3 DNA reads as TGTGCCTGGAGTTTCCGGGCATATAGCAATCAGCCCCAGCATTTT. Protein product: CAWSFRAYSNQPQHF.

This rearrangement joins TRBV27 to TRBJ2-2, with D possibly TRBD2 on 6 matching bases. The CDR3 is made up of 16 amino acids. V was trimmed by 5 bases and J by 5 bases, leaving 18 bases between them. The germline V gene encodes CDR1 MNHEY and CDR2 SMNVEV (reference sequence). CDR3 nucleotides: TGTGCCAGCAGTCTACCAGGGACTGGGAGGACCGGGGAGCTGTTTTTT. Its protein product is CASSLPGTGRTGELFF.

This rearrangement joins TRBV28 to TRBJ1-2; D call uncertain. This CDR3 spans 11 amino acids. The V gene's germline CDR1 is MDHEN and CDR2 SYDVKM. Trimming left V 4 bases short and J 7 bases short, with 7 bases between. The CDR3 sequence is CASSSSGGYTF. CDR3 in DNA: TGTGCCAGCAGTTCCTCGGGTGGCTACACCTTC.

This clone was counted a few times. The J gene is TRBJ2-7, the V gene TRBV5-6; 8 bases match TRBD2. Unmatched junction bases numbered 12, after V lost 3 bases and J lost 4 bases. Germline V gives CDR1 SGHDT, CDR2 YYEEEE. This CDR3 spans 16 amino acids. The CDR3 nucleotides read TGTGCCAGCAGCTCCCCACGTACTAGCGGAGTTTACGAGCAGTACTTC. Protein: CASSSPRTSGVYEQYF.

The CDR3 DNA sequence: TGTGCCAGTAGTCTCCAGACTATTTACGATACGCAGTATTTT. Its protein is CASSLQTIYDTQYF. The rearrangement links TRBV19 to TRBJ2-3; tentative D call: TRBD2 (5 bases). This CDR3 comprises 14 residues. The V gene's germline CDR1 is LNHDA and CDR2 SQIVND (reference sequence). V gave up 5 bases and J gave up 6 bases, with 15 bases separating them.

This sequence joins TRBV28 and TRBJ1-2; 10 positions agree with TRBD1. The CDR3 totals 13 residues. Germline lookup yields CDR1 MDHEN and CDR2 SYDVKM. Losses at the gene ends were 8 bases for V and 7 bases for J; bases not matched to a gene: 7. The DNA of the CDR3 is TGTGCCAGCGAGGGGACAGGGGCGCGTGGCTACACCTTC. Its translation: CASEGTGARGYTF.

J is TRBJ1-3 and V is TRBV7-9; 7 nucleotides match TRBD1. There are 14 residues in the CDR3. V gave up 3 bases and J gave up 2 bases; unmatched junction bases: 1. Germline V gene lookup returns CDR1 SEHNR and CDR2 FQNEAQ (reference sequence). CDR3 region: CASSFGTAGNTIYF. In nucleotides, the CDR3 is TGTGCCAGCAGCTTCGGGACAGCTGGAAACACCATATATTTT.

This chain joins TRBV18 and TRBJ2-3; 7 bases are a match to TRBD2. Germline CDR1 reads KGHSH; CDR2 reads LQKENI. The V segment lost 1 base and the J segment 2 bases; nucleotides outside the gene matches: 6. CDR3 length: 16 residues. Written as DNA, the CDR3 is TGTGCCAGCTCACCACTCGGCGGGAGTCCCACAGATACGCAGTATTTT. It is translated as CASSPLGGSPTDTQYF.

This clone showed up just once. This chain links TRBV7-9 with TRBJ2-7; perhaps TRBD2 as D (5 bases). CDR1 is SEHNR and CDR2 is FQNEAQ in the germline V gene (reference sequence). The V and J ends lost 4 bases and 1 base respectively, with 14 bases between them. The CDR3 length is 15 residues. The CDR3 nucleotides are TGTGCCAGCAGCTCCGGGATCGCCCTGTCCTACGAGCAGTACTTC. Its translation: CASSSGIALSYEQYF. The full variable domain, in which reference TRBV7-9 and TRBJ2-7 provide the parts outside the CDR3, is DTGVSQNPRHKITKRGQNVTFRCDPISEHNRLYWYRQTLGQGPEFLTYFQNEAQLEKSRLLSDRFSAERPKGSFSTLEIQRTEQGDSAMYLCASSSGIALSYEQYFGPGTRLTVT.

This sequence joins TRBV6-4 and TRBJ2-1; TRBD2 matches at 12 bases. The trim removed 0 bases at V and 12 bases at J, leaving 9 bases unmatched. CDR1 is MRHNA and CDR2 is SNTAGT in the germline V gene. The CDR3 length is 16 residues. CDR3 in amino acids: CASSDSTASGGARQFF. CDR3 bases: TGTGCCAGCAGTGACTCCACGGCTAGCGGGGGGGCCAGGCAGTTCTTC.

This clone was observed a handful of times. V usage is TRBV27 and J usage is TRBJ2-2, with 9 bases that match TRBD2. Germline V CDR1 and CDR2: MNHEY, SMNVEV (reference sequence). The CDR3 extends over 16 amino acids. The trim removed 6 bases at V and 0 bases at J, leaving 5 bases unmatched. DNA for the CDR3: TGTGCCAGCAGGAAAGGGACTAGCACGAACACCGGGGAGCTGTTTTTT. Translation: CASRKGTSTNTGELFF.

The chain combines TRBV11-3 with TRBJ1-1; D gene ambiguous. Per germline, CDR1 SGHNT and CDR2 YENEEA. CDR3 length: 14 amino acids. The V and J ends lost 0 bases and 6 bases respectively, with 11 bases between them. The CDR3 DNA is TGTGCCAGCAGCTTAGATAGCAGGACTCCTGAAGCTTTCTTT. Translating it yields CASSLDSRTPEAFF.

The rearrangement links TRBV4-1 to TRBJ2-3; unclear D gene. Per germline, CDR1 MGHRA and CDR2 YSYEKL. The CDR3 is 16 amino acids. Trimming stripped 6 bases from V and 2 bases from J, with 18 bases between. This CDR3 is CASSPSTQRVTDTQYF. The CDR3 DNA reads TGCGCCAGCAGTCCCTCCACACAGAGAGTCACAGATACGCAGTATTTT.

The chain links TRBV7-6 to TRBJ2-7, with D maybe TRBD2 (5 bases). Germline assignment: CDR1 SGHVS and CDR2 FNYEAQ. The CDR3 has 14 residues. V lost 1 base, J lost 3 bases, and 10 bases lay in between. This CDR3 is CASSLGLSYYEQYF. The DNA of the CDR3 is TGTGCCAGCAGCTTAGGACTATCCTACTACGAGCAGTACTTC.

This clone has just one count. The chain recombines TRBV19 with TRBJ2-1; 12 bases match TRBD2. V lost 5 bases, J lost 7 bases, and 6 bases stayed unmatched. Per the germline V gene, CDR1 is LNHDA and CDR2 is SQIVND (reference sequence). The CDR3 contains 15 residues. The CDR3 protein is CASSQWTSGVNEQFF. CDR3 coding DNA: TGTGCCAGTAGTCAATGGACTAGCGGGGTAAATGAGCAGTTCTTC.

The chain uses TRBV10-3 and TRBJ2-1; TRBD2 might be the D (6 bases). Germline CDR1 is ENHRY and CDR2 is SYGVKD. The V end was cut by 2 bases, the J end by 4 bases, with 9 bases between. CDR3 length: 14 residues. The CDR3 nucleotides are TGTGCCATCAGTGAGACGGGAGAGTACAATGAGCAGTTCTTC. Translation: CAISETGEYNEQFF.

Comments on this clone: One end of the junction varies from germline; a read error may be responsible. This chain links TRBV6-5 with TRBJ1-1; weak D call: TRBD1 (5 bases). Germline-derived CDR1 and CDR2 are MNHEY and SVGAGI. CDR3 length equals 12 residues. The CDR3 spells CASGHTNTQAFF. CDR3 bases: TGTGCCAGCGGACATACTAACACTCAAGCTTTCTTT.